The entry below gives a single T cell receptor (beta chain) sequence along with its context. The antigen this receptor binds is unknown. Nothing much larger sits one base from this clone, and base qualities are not available. TCRbeta CDR3 sequencing was performed on sorted unstimulated T cells and on proliferating T cells recovered from mixed lymphocyte reactions. Fresh whole blood from some ten HLA-typed healthy donors was used as the source from which PBMCs were isolated. To map where alloreactive clones came from, CD4+ regulatory T cells in the unstimulated state were FACS-sorted. The CDR3 sequence holds 14 residues, the cysteine and phenylalanine included. The only DNA kept is the CDR3, 42 bases in frame from the first base. Trimming takes 6 bases from V and 0 bases from J, and the germline ends sit 12 bases apart. The germline V gene sets CDR1 to MGHRA and CDR2 to YSYEKL. This sample stems from a study of siplizumab effects on memory and regulatory T cells (dated by TCRdb to between 2018 and 2021). In terms of the full investigation: The study looked at the effect of siplizumab, an anti-CD2 antibody, on alloreactive T-cell subsets in allogeneic mixed lymphocyte reactions made from human PBMCs.

Study-level results and caveats: Among mappable alloreactive CD4+ clones, an average Treg-derived fraction of about 69% was observed with siplizumab, compared with 25% to 30% in control reactions. Compared with memory T cells, unstimulated naive T cells appeared more diverse, and naive cells seemed to make a substantial contribution to the alloresponse. Whether proliferating Tregs from siplizumab cultures actually had suppressive function was not functionally confirmed. Siplizumab significantly reduced the cumulative frequency of alloreactive sequences traceable to unstimulated CD4+ memory T cells. Sequences below about 10^-5 frequency were poorly captured, so only a minor fraction of alloreactive clones could be mapped to unstimulated subsets. About 80-96% of proliferating CD4+ or CD8+ clones could not be given a naive or memory phenotype.

Receptor amplification or capture employed the immunoSEQ multiplex PCR assay. Approximately 10^5 TCR templates per sample were assayed on the deep sequencing platform. Genomic DNA extracted from sorted T cells was used for TCRbeta CDR3 sequencing. Per the original workflow: The R programming language was used for the clonal analysis of the TCRbeta CDR3 data. Alloreactive CD4+ and CD8+ clones were defined by comparing unstimulated samples with post-reaction CFSE-low samples. By matching sequences to the repertoires of sorted unstimulated Treg and non-Treg cells, each alloreactive CD4+ clone was assigned a regulatory or non-regulatory origin. TCRdb holds this immuneACCESS table with in-frame rearrangements only. Some clones are missing; in checked studies, unresolved V genes explain under half, and the rest has no known cause. V, J and clone size are taken as reported in that table, and D and trimming were inferred from the DNA itself. The sample table contains 85,000 to 130,000 clones; only one count was recorded for approximately 93% of them. The top ten hold about 0.62% of the sample.

This receptor chain uses TRBV4-1 and TRBJ2-7; a tentative D match to TRBD1 spans 6 bases. The material sequenced was Tregs sorted from blood. This sequence originates from a human donor in good health. For the CDR3, the sequence is CASSRTEGSYEQYF. The nucleotide sequence is TGCGCCAGCAGTCGGACAGAAGGCTCCTACGAGCAGTACTTC.